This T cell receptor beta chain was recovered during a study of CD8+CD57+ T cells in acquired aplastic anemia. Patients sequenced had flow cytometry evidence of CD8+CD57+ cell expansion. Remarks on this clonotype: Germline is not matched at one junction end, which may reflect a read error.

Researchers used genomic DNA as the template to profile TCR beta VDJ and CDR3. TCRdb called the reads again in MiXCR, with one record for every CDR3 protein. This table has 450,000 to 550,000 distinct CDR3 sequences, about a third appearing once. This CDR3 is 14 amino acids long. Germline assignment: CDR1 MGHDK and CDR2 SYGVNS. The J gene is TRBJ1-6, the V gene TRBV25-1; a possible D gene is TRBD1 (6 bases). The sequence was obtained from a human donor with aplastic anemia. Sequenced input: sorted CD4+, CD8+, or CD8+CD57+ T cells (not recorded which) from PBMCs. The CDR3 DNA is TGTGCCAGCAATGAATCGGGGGCTAATTCACCCCTCCACTTT. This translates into CASNESGANSPLHF. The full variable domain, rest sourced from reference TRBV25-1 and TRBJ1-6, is EADIYQTPRYLVIGTGKKITLECSQTMGHDKMYWYQQDPGMELHLIHYSYGVNSTEKGDLSSESTVSRIRTEHFPLTLESARPSHTSQYLCASNESGANSPLHFGNGTRLTVT.